One and the same sample provided the 5 T cell receptor beta chains below, sequenced in a study of cytomegalovirus exposure and HLA in healthy donors. Primers: 60 Vbeta forward and 13 Jbeta reverse. Here immunoSEQ multiplex PCR was the method, and the copy in TCRdb shows in-frame clones only, minus some. The top ten clones hold 1.5% of a sample with some 160,000 clones, around 80% of them seen once. The sample was PBMCs. These receptors came from a woman aged 18 to 35 in good health and CMV-seronegative.

The chain is built from TRBV29-1 and TRBJ1-2; D is uncertain. This CDR3 is 16 amino acids long. Trimming stripped 4 bases from V and 2 bases from J, with 20 bases between. Germline loops: CDR1 SQVTM, CDR2 ANQGSEA. CDR3 in DNA: TGCAGCGTTGTAGGTCGGGTAGATGTTAAGAACTATGGCTACACCTTC. Protein: CSVVGRVDVKNYGYTF.

This chain connects TRBV2 to TRBJ1-1, with a possible D match to TRBD1 (6 bases). The germline V gene has CDR1 SNHLY and CDR2 FYNNEI. Trimming cost V 6 bases and J 4 bases, with 15 bases left between them. The CDR3 has 14 amino acids. The CDR3 bases are TGTGCCAGCAGCCCACCTAAAGGGGGCACTGAAGCTTTCTTT. Translated: CASSPPKGGTEAFF.

The genes are TRBV29-1 and TRBJ2-7; 7 positions match TRBD1. Germline V gives CDR1 SQVTM, CDR2 ANQGSEA. This CDR3 has 15 residues. V was pared by 1 base and J by 5 bases, with 11 bases of the junction left unmatched. CDR3 loop: CSVEAGPWTGNEQYF. The CDR3 DNA sequence: TGCAGCGTTGAAGCTGGTCCCTGGACAGGCAACGAGCAGTACTTC.

The V call is TRBV29-1, the J call TRBJ1-2, with D hard to call. CDR3 length: 8 amino acids. The germline V gene has CDR1 SQVTM and CDR2 ANQGSEA. The CDR3 sequence is CTADGYTF. DNA for the CDR3: TGCACCGCGGATGGCTACACCTTC.

This clone was seen only a few times. This sequence joins TRBV19 and TRBJ2-1; 14 nucleotides match TRBD2. The V segment lost 0 bases and the J segment 7 bases; nucleotides outside the gene matches: 2. The germline V gene encodes CDR1 LNHDA and CDR2 SQIVND (reference sequence). The CDR3 has 16 residues. The CDR3 is CASSIDGTSGGNEQFF. CDR3 DNA sequence: TGTGCCAGTAGTATAGACGGGACTAGCGGGGGTAATGAGCAGTTCTTC.